The 26 T cell receptor beta chains given below trace back to one sample, sequenced in a study of beta chain features in type 1 diabetes. Isolated RNA was reverse transcribed in full, so expressed TCRB transcripts were sequenced. Sequencing was performed with immunoSEQ multiplex PCR; in TCRdb, only in-frame clones are kept and a portion is missing. The sample gives roughly 370,000 clones, about 15% of which show up once; around 0.039% is in the top ten. Sequenced input: naive CD4+ T cells from blood. The receptor set was obtained from a man younger than 45 in good health.

This clone occurred a few times. This rearrangement joins TRBV7-2 to TRBJ2-1; maybe TRBD2 (5 bases). Germline assignment: CDR1 SGHTA and CDR2 FQGNSA. The V and J ends lost 3 bases and 12 bases respectively, with 18 bases between them. The CDR3 has 14 residues. CDR3 region: CASSFAGFNRAQFF. The DNA for the CDR3 is TGTGCCAGCAGCTTCGCGGGCTTCAATCGGGCGCAGTTCTTC.

This chain uses TRBV6-5 with TRBJ2-7; maybe TRBD1 (7 bases). Looked up from germline, CDR1 is MNHEY and CDR2 is SVGAGI. CDR3 length: 14 residues. V lost 5 bases and J 3 bases, leaving 14 bases between the germline ends. The CDR3 DNA follows: TGTGCCAGCAGTAGGGGGGACAGAGGCTACGAGCAGTACTTC. This codes for CASSRGDRGYEQYF.

The J gene is TRBJ2-3, the V gene TRBV7-9, with D perhaps assigned TRBD1 or TRBD2 (5 bases each). V lost 5 bases, J lost 0 bases, and 18 bases lay in between. Germline loops: CDR1 SEHNR, CDR2 FQNEAQ (reference sequence). This CDR3 has 17 residues. The CDR3 DNA is TGTGCCAGCAGCGGGAGACAGCTCCACTCTAGCACAGATACGCAGTATTTT. Translating it yields CASSGRQLHSSTDTQYF.

This clone occurred a few times. V and J are TRBV14 and TRBJ1-5, with D unclear. The CDR3 is 18 amino acids. V was trimmed by 0 bases and J by 3 bases, leaving 18 bases between them. Per the germline V gene, CDR1 is SGHDN and CDR2 is FVKESK. In DNA form, the CDR3 reads TGTGCCAGCAGCCAAGATTCCGCGGTTATAGCGGCCAATCAGCCCCAGCATTTT. Encoded protein: CASSQDSAVIAANQPQHF.

The gene calls are TRBV6-5 and TRBJ1-2, with a possible D match to TRBD1 (6 bases). V shed 7 bases and J shed 8 bases, with 20 bases lying between them. Germline CDR1 reads MNHEY; CDR2 reads SVGAGI. The CDR3 spans 14 residues. As DNA, the CDR3 is TGTGCCAGCACCAATCGAGGGGGGTTGAAGGGCTACACCTTC. Amino acids: CASTNRGGLKGYTF.

The sample holds a few counts of this clone. The chain couples TRBV11-2 to TRBJ2-5; 9 positions agree with TRBD1. V was clipped by 5 bases and J by 2 bases; unmatched bases: 6. Germline V gene lookup returns CDR1 SGHAT and CDR2 FQNNGV. This CDR3 has 15 residues. The CDR3: CASSPQGARQETQYF. The CDR3 bases are TGTGCCAGCAGCCCACAGGGGGCGCGACAAGAGACCCAGTACTTC.

The V and J genes are TRBV4-1 and TRBJ2-1; the match to TRBD2 covers 7 bases. The V segment lost 4 bases and the J segment 3 bases; nucleotides outside the gene matches: 0. Looked up from germline, CDR1 is MGHRA and CDR2 is YSYEKL. This CDR3 contains 13 residues. Here the CDR3 DNA reads TGCGCCAGCAGCCGGGACTACTACAATGAGCAGTTCTTC. It specifies CASSRDYYNEQFF.

This clone was seen a few times. The chain joins TRBV14 to TRBJ2-7; D is unclear. Trimming took 5 bases from V and 0 from J, leaving 11 bases between them. Germline V gene data show CDR1 as SGHDN and CDR2 as FVKESK. CDR3 length equals 14 residues. This chain's CDR3 is CASSLYRDSYEQYF. The CDR3 DNA sequence: TGTGCCAGCAGCTTGTACCGTGACTCCTACGAGCAGTACTTC.

This clone was counted between two and nine times. Here the CDR3 reads CASRLTGHPTDTQYF. The CDR3 coding sequence is TGTGCCAGCAGGTTGACAGGCCACCCCACAGATACGCAGTATTTT. This rearrangement joins TRBV14 to TRBJ2-3; a weak D match, TRBD1 (6 bases). The CDR3 totals 15 residues. CDR1 is SGHDN and CDR2 is FVKESK in the germline V gene. Deletions cut 6 bases from V and 2 bases from J, with 15 bases between.

This clone was detected only a few times. The genes are TRBV19 and TRBJ1-1; 8 bases fit TRBD1. CDR1 LNHDA and CDR2 SQIVND come from the germline V gene (reference sequence). The CDR3 runs to 15 residues. V was clipped by 5 bases and J by 0 bases; unmatched bases: 5. The CDR3 loop reads CASSSQGGMNTEAFF. CDR3 sequence (DNA): TGTGCCAGTAGTTCACAGGGGGGCATGAACACTGAAGCTTTCTTT.

A few counts support this clone. The genes are TRBV27 and TRBJ2-3; the match to TRBD1 covers 9 bases. This CDR3 spans 14 amino acids. Germline loops: CDR1 MNHEY, CDR2 SMNVEV (reference sequence). The V gene end was trimmed by 7 bases and the J gene end by 2 bases; junction bases not matched to a gene: 4. The DNA for the CDR3 is TGTGCCAGCAACCGGGACAGGGCCACAGATACGCAGTATTTT. As protein: CASNRDRATDTQYF.

This clone has only a few counts. The chain uses TRBV6-5 and TRBJ1-2, with 7 bases aligning to TRBD1. The germline V gene encodes CDR1 MNHEY and CDR2 SVGAGI. The ends lost 10 bases at V and 1 base at J; junction bases unmatched: 9. The CDR3 consists of 14 residues. CDR3 loop: CATKPGTVNYGYTF. The CDR3 nucleotides are TGTGCCACTAAACCTGGGACAGTTAACTATGGCTACACCTTC.

This clone has only a few counts. This chain uses TRBV30 with TRBJ1-2, with D unresolved. V was shortened by 4 bases and J by 3 bases, with 21 bases between the two germline ends. The length of the CDR3 is 16 residues. From germline, CDR1 is GTSNPN and CDR2 SVGIG (reference sequence). DNA for the CDR3: TGTGCCTGGATACTCGGCGACACCCGAGCCCACTATGGCTACACCTTC. This codes for CAWILGDTRAHYGYTF.

Only one count was recorded for this clone. The chain combines TRBV11-2 with TRBJ2-1; a weak D match, TRBD1 (6 bases). Trimming shortened V by 3 bases and J by 5 bases, and 11 bases separated the two germline ends. Germline CDR1 and CDR2: SGHAT and FQNNGV. The CDR3 loop spans 14 amino acids. The CDR3 DNA is TGTGCCAGCAGCTTGCTGGACAGAGACAATGAGCAGTTCTTC. Translation: CASSLLDRDNEQFF.

This sequence joins TRBV9 and TRBJ2-3; D not certain. Germline-derived CDR1 and CDR2 are SGDLS and YYNGEE. This CDR3 region has 14 residues. Trimming pared 1 base from V and 1 base from J, leaving 7 bases between. The CDR3 DNA reads as TGTGCCAGCAGCGTATCATTTCGCACAGATACGCAGTATTTT. Translated, it gives CASSVSFRTDTQYF.

V is TRBV29-1 and J is TRBJ2-5, with 15 bases aligning to TRBD2. This CDR3 spans 13 amino acids. V dropped 7 bases and J dropped 4; count of bases not matched to a gene: 1. CDR1 is SQVTM and CDR2 is ANQGSEA in the germline V gene. In DNA form, the CDR3 reads TGCAGCGGGGGACTAGCGGGAGGAGAGACCCAGTACTTC. Translated: CSGGLAGGETQYF.

This clone was recorded a few times. A junction end diverges from the germline sequence, so it may reflect a read error. The rearrangement joins TRBV25-1 to TRBJ2-7, with 9 bases that match TRBD1. The CDR3 has 11 residues. Germline values: CDR1 MGHDK, CDR2 SYGVNS. CDR3 protein: CASSESGTGFF. The CDR3 nucleotides are TGTGCCAGCAGTGAATCGGGGACAGGGTTCTTC.

A few counts support this clone. The V and J genes are TRBV9 and TRBJ2-1; 8 positions match TRBD2. The V segment lost 0 bases and the J segment 8 bases; nucleotides outside the gene matches: 10. Germline loops: CDR1 SGDLS, CDR2 YYNGEE. The CDR3 extends over 16 amino acids. CDR3 nucleotides: TGTGCCAGCAGCGTAGGACCTCGGGGGGGCCCCGATGAGCAGTTCTTC. Translation gives CASSVGPRGGPDEQFF.

The chain is built from TRBV28 and TRBJ2-7; 12 positions match TRBD2. This CDR3 is 14 amino acids long. The germline gives CDR1 MDHEN, CDR2 SYDVKM. CDR3 region: CASGTSGGTYEQYV. In nucleotides, the CDR3 is TGTGCGTCAGGCACTAGCGGGGGGACCTACGAGCAGTACGTC.

The rearrangement joins TRBV7-2 to TRBJ1-5; 8 bases fit TRBD1. CDR3 size: 14 residues. V dropped 6 bases and J dropped 7; count of bases not matched to a gene: 8. The germline V gene encodes CDR1 SGHTA and CDR2 FQGNSA. CDR3 protein: CASRRTGLGQPQHF. The CDR3 region has the DNA TGTGCCAGCAGACGGACAGGGCTCGGGCAGCCCCAGCATTTT. The variable domain in full, with the rest retrieved from reference TRBV7-2 and TRBJ1-5, is GAGVSQSPSNKVTEKGKDVELRCDPISGHTALYWYRQSLGQGLEFLIYFQGNSAPDKSGLPSDRFSAERTGGSVSTLTIQRTQQEDSAVYLCASRRTGLGQPQHFGDGTRLSIL.

This clone occurred a few times. The gene calls are TRBV30 and TRBJ1-4; possible D gene TRBD1, 5 bases. The CDR3 has 11 residues. Germline V gene sequence: CDR1 GTSNPN, CDR2 SVGIG (reference sequence). Trimming pared 1 base from V and 14 bases from J, leaving 11 bases between. CDR3 loop: CAWSGGSGLFF. The DNA for the CDR3 is TGTGCCTGGAGTGGGGGCTCCGGGCTGTTTTTT.

The chain is built from TRBV11-2 and TRBJ2-5; D tentatively reads TRBD1 or TRBD2 (5 bases each). Trimming left V 0 bases short and J 4 bases short, with 9 bases between. The CDR3 contains 14 residues. From germline, CDR1 is SGHAT and CDR2 FQNNGV. CDR3: CASSLDPGRETQYF. DNA for the CDR3: TGTGCCAGCAGCTTAGACCCAGGGAGAGAGACCCAGTACTTC.

The rearrangement joins TRBV27 to TRBJ1-1; possibly TRBD1 for D (5 bases). The germline gives CDR1 MNHEY, CDR2 SMNVEV (reference sequence). CDR3 length: 15 residues. Trimming cost V 5 bases and J 1 base, with 14 bases left between them. The CDR3 sequence is CASSPWVGTNTEAFF. The CDR3 nucleotides read TGTGCCAGCAGTCCCTGGGTGGGGACGAACACTGAAGCTTTCTTT.

This clone was counted only a few times. This chain links TRBV25-1 with TRBJ1-1; TRBD1 agrees at 8 bases. This CDR3 spans 14 amino acids. Germline V gives CDR1 MGHDK, CDR2 SYGVNS. V dropped 4 bases and J dropped 6; count of bases not matched to a gene: 7. The DNA for the CDR3 is TGTGCCAGCAGTGGGACAGGGCTTGGGGCTGAAGCTTTCTTT. Translated: CASSGTGLGAEAFF.

This clone appeared a few times. The rearrangement links TRBV30 to TRBJ1-1; 8 bases agree with TRBD1. Germline CDR1 and CDR2: GTSNPN and SVGIG (reference sequence). With V trimmed by 3 bases and J by 0 bases, 3 bases remained unmatched. The CDR3 length is 14 residues. The CDR3 nucleotides read TGTGCCTGGAGGGGGACAGGTCTGAACACTGAAGCTTTCTTT. The encoded protein is CAWRGTGLNTEAFF.

This chain uses TRBV29-1 with TRBJ1-5; D remains unclear. This CDR3 region has 15 residues. V was shortened by 4 bases and J by 0 bases, with 13 bases between the two germline ends. The germline V gene has CDR1 SQVTM and CDR2 ANQGSEA. In DNA, the CDR3 is TGCAGCGTTGGGTCGGACGTCTATAGCAATCAGCCCCAGCATTTT. Protein: CSVGSDVYSNQPQHF.